The 15 T cell receptor beta chains presented below share a single source sample, sequenced in a study of blood T cell repertoires in COVID-19. TCRdb's copy holds only in-frame clones and misses some; the assay was immunoSEQ multiplex PCR. The sample carries around 300,000 clones, around 87% recorded once. The sample was PBMCs or T cells enriched from blood (not recorded which). Receptors originate from a woman aged 30 to 39 who had recovered from COVID-19.

This sequence joins TRBV12-5 and TRBJ1-2, with D possibly matching TRBD1 (5 bases). The CDR3 covers 14 residues. Trimming took 5 bases from V and 4 from J, leaving 14 bases between them. The germline V gene has CDR1 LGHNT and CDR2 FRNRAP. The CDR3 sequence: CASGISGFIYGYTF. In nucleotides, the CDR3 is TGTGCTAGTGGTATCTCAGGGTTTATCTATGGCTACACCTTC.

The chain joins TRBV13 to TRBJ2-1; 10 bases are a match to TRBD1. With V trimmed by 5 bases and J by 4 bases, 11 bases remained unmatched. The CDR3 is 17 residues long. The germline gives CDR1 PRHDT, CDR2 FYEKMQ (reference sequence). Here the CDR3 DNA reads TGTGCCAGCAGCCCCCCAAGGCGGGACAGGGGTTACAATGAGCAGTTCTTC. Residues: CASSPPRRDRGYNEQFF.

The rearrangement links TRBV19 to TRBJ1-2, with TRBD1 matching over 9 bases. The V gene end was trimmed by 1 base and the J gene end by 4 bases; junction bases not matched to a gene: 1. Germline CDR1 and CDR2: LNHDA and SQIVND (reference sequence). This CDR3 region has 14 residues. The CDR3 is CASSIGQGVYGYTF. The CDR3 DNA sequence: TGTGCCAGTAGTATAGGACAGGGGGTCTATGGCTACACCTTC.

V and J are TRBV6-5 and TRBJ1-2; D gene uncertain. V was cut by 6 bases and J by 3 bases, with 8 bases left in between. Germline V CDR1 and CDR2: MNHEY, SVGAGI. This CDR3 comprises 12 residues. The CDR3 region has the DNA TGTGCCAGCAGCTCAGCGTACTATGGCTACACCTTC. It specifies CASSSAYYGYTF.

The chain links TRBV29-1 to TRBJ2-3; TRBD1 aligns across 7 bases. J was trimmed by 0 bases and V by 5 bases; bases with no gene match: 2. CDR1 and CDR2 (germline): SQVTM, ANQGSEA. This CDR3 is built from 13 residues. DNA of the CDR3: TGCAGCGTTCCGGGACAGAGCACAGATACGCAGTATTTT. Its translation: CSVPGQSTDTQYF.

CDR3 in amino acids: CASSGRIDSFYYEQYF. In DNA, the CDR3 is TGTGCCAGCAGTGGGCGGATAGACTCCTTCTACTACGAGCAGTACTTC. The rearrangement uses TRBV2 and TRBJ2-7; D not resolved. Per germline, CDR1 SNHLY and CDR2 FYNNEI. The CDR3 is 16 residues long. V lost 4 bases to trimming and J lost 3 bases, with 19 bases between them.

This chain links TRBV19 with TRBJ1-5; 12 bases are shared with TRBD1. There are 16 residues in the CDR3. Germline V lookup: CDR1 LNHDA, CDR2 SQIVND (reference sequence). J gave up 4 bases and V 5 bases, and 6 bases lay outside the gene matches. The DNA of the CDR3 is TGTGCCAGTAGTGGGACAGGGGGCGCAGAGAATCAGCCCCAGCATTTT. Translation gives CASSGTGGAENQPQHF.

The V gene is TRBV6-2 or TRBV6-3, the J gene TRBJ2-7, with a weak D call TRBD2 (6 bases). The CDR3 loop spans 16 amino acids. The germline V and J ends were trimmed by 6 bases and 6 bases, with 24 bases remaining between them. Germline values: CDR1 MNHEY, CDR2 SVGEGT. The CDR3 DNA reads TGTGCCAGCAGCCGAGGGGTTGCAAACCTCGGGAGCGAGCAGTACTTC. Its protein is CASSRGVANLGSEQYF.

In DNA form, the CDR3 reads TGTGCCAGCAGCCAAGGACGGACAGATGGCTACACCTTC. Its protein is CASSQGRTDGYTF. The chain couples TRBV3-1 (or the pseudogene TRBV3-2) to TRBJ1-2, with D maybe TRBD1 (6 bases). This CDR3 has 13 residues. Trimming stripped 1 base from V and 6 bases from J, with 9 bases between. Per the germline V gene, CDR1 is LGHDT and CDR2 is YNNKEL (reference sequence).

This clone turned up a few times. The V call is TRBV9, the J call TRBJ1-2; 8 nucleotides line up with TRBD1. After removal of 1 base from V and 3 bases from J, the junction contained 8 bases not matched to a gene. Germline assignment: CDR1 SGDLS and CDR2 YYNGEE. The CDR3 sequence is 16 residues long. The CDR3 reads CASSVSPGQGDYGYTF. For the CDR3, the DNA is TGTGCCAGCAGCGTATCACCCGGACAGGGAGACTATGGCTACACCTTC.

The gene calls are TRBV3-1 (or the pseudogene TRBV3-2) and TRBJ1-1, with D perhaps TRBD1 (5 bases). Trimming left V 0 bases short and J 7 bases short, with 9 bases between. The CDR3 is 13 residues long. Per germline, CDR1 LGHDT and CDR2 YNNKEL (reference sequence). CDR3 DNA sequence: TGTGCCAGCAGCCAAGATCAAGGGGATGAAGCTTTCTTT. Its translation: CASSQDQGDEAFF.

The chain employs TRBV18 and TRBJ1-2; D not resolved. Germline-derived CDR1 and CDR2 are KGHSH and LQKENI. CDR3 length: 15 residues. Trimming stripped 2 bases from V and 8 bases from J, with 18 bases between. The CDR3 coding sequence is TGTGCCAGCTCACCAGAACCAGACTCGTTTAAGGGCTACACCTTC. Translated, it gives CASSPEPDSFKGYTF.

The chain combines TRBV5-1 with TRBJ1-1, with D perhaps TRBD1 (6 bases). The ends were cut back, 3 bases at V and 4 bases at J, with 13 bases in the middle. Germline assignment: CDR1 SGHRS and CDR2 YFSETQ. This CDR3 contains 14 residues. The CDR3 DNA is TGCGCCAGCAGCTCAGGGGTTTTGGGCACTGAAGCTTTCTTT. This sequence encodes CASSSGVLGTEAFF.

The rearrangement links TRBV7-9 to TRBJ1-1; TRBD1 matches 7 bases. V lost 2 bases, J lost 4 bases, and 1 base stayed unmatched. The length of the CDR3 is 13 residues. Germline values: CDR1 SEHNR, CDR2 FQNEAQ (reference sequence). CDR3: CASSLSGGTEAFF. CDR3 DNA: TGTGCCAGCAGCTTATCAGGGGGCACTGAAGCTTTCTTT.

V and J are TRBV2 and TRBJ1-1; no firm D call. The germline CDR1 and CDR2 sequences are SNHLY and FYNNEI. The CDR3 runs to 11 residues. Trimming cost V 5 bases and J 4 bases, with 5 bases left between them. CDR3 region: CASSYSTEAFF. CDR3 nucleotide sequence: TGTGCCAGCAGTTACAGCACTGAAGCTTTCTTT.